These 2 T cell receptor beta chains were all obtained from the same sample, sequenced in a study of T cells in Graves' hyperthyroidism and ophthalmopathy. It was RNA transcripts that yielded the amplified TCR beta CDR3 regions. First-round RT-PCR of the TCR CDR3 relied on the HTBI primer set. TCRdb re-derived calls from the multiplex PCR reads in MiXCR, one entry per CDR3 protein. This sample has some 600,000 distinct CDR3 sequences; approximately 15% occur once, and the top ten carry approximately 5.7%. Input material: blood. The source of these receptors is a woman aged 25 to 39 with Graves' hyperthyroidism that later progressed to Graves' ophthalmopathy.

This clonotype was observed at least ten times. V gene TRBV20-1 combines with J gene TRBJ1-1; D is possibly TRBD1 (5 bases). The CDR3 runs 13 residues. CDR1 is DFQATT, CDR2 SNEGSKA, per germline (reference sequence). The germline V and J ends were trimmed by 1 base and 4 bases, with 10 bases remaining between them. Here the CDR3 reads CSARVTGATEAFF. The CDR3 DNA is TGCAGTGCTAGAGTAACAGGAGCCACTGAAGCTTTCTTT.

The J gene is TRBJ2-3, the V gene TRBV7-2; D is perhaps TRBD2 (5 bases). The CDR3 spans 15 residues. Germline-derived CDR1 and CDR2 are SGHTA and FQGNSA. V dropped 1 base and J dropped 1 base, with 9 bases sitting between them. CDR3 bases: TGTGCCAGCAGCTTAGACGGGGTACGCACAGATACGCAGTATTTT. It is translated as CASSLDGVRTDTQYF.